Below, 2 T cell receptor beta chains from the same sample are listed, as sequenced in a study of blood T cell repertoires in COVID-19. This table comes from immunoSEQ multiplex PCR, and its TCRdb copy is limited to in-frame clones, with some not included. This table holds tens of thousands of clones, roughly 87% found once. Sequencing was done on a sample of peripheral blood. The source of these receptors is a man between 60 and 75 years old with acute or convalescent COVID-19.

The CDR3 spells CASMGLRDYEQYF. DNA of the CDR3: TGTGCCAGCATGGGACTACGGGACTACGAGCAGTACTTC. J is TRBJ2-7 and V is TRBV3-1 (or the pseudogene TRBV3-2), with 7 bases lining up with TRBD2. V shed 7 bases and J 3 bases; nucleotides not matched to a gene: 6. Germline CDR1 and CDR2: LGHDT and YNNKEL (reference sequence). There are 13 residues in the CDR3.

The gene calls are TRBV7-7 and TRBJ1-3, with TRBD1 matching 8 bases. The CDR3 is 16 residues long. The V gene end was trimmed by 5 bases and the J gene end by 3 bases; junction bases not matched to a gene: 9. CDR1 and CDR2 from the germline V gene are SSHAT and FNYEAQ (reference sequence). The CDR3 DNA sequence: TGTGCCAGCAGCCCCTCCCCGGACAGGGTTGGAAACACCATATATTTT. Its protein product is CASSPSPDRVGNTIYF.